Listed below are T cell receptor beta chains from one sample, sequenced in a study of T cell responses to AZD1222 COVID-19 vaccine. The table came from immunoSEQ multiplex PCR; TCRdb's copy has only in-frame clones and leaves some out. The sample carries 65,000 to 70,000 clones, around nine tenths recorded once. The sequencing used peripheral blood, collected on day 0 of AZD1222 vaccination. The receptors stem from an adult in good health. Each CDR3 is given with its conserved first and last residue. A D gene is named only where the DNA matches it firmly. Clone size is not always given. Where it is, it says once, few, many or a class for expanded clones.

V gene	J gene	D gene	clone size	CDR3 DNA	CDR3 protein
TRBV5-1	TRBJ1-1	-	once	TGCGCCAGCAGCTTGGTCGGGGGGCGGGACACTGAAGCTTTCTTT	CASSLVGGRDTEAFF
TRBV7-3	TRBJ2-5	TRBD1	-	TGTGCCAGCAGCTTGAAAGGGACAGTTAAACAAGAGACCCAGTACTTC	CASSLKGTVKQETQYF
TRBV15	TRBJ2-7	-	-	TGTGCCACCAGCGGGGGGGACAGGAGCTCCTACGAGCAGTACTTC	CATSGGDRSSYEQYF
TRBV6-2/TRBV6-3	TRBJ2-7	-	once	TGTGCCAGCAGTTACGTAACTGGACAGAGCGAAAACTACGAGCAGTACTTC	CASSYVTGQSENYEQYF
TRBV4-2	TRBJ2-7	-	few	TGTGCCAGCAGGGGAGGAGCGGAGAGCTACGAGCAGTACTTC	CASRGGAESYEQYF
TRBV15	TRBJ2-7	TRBD2	-	TGTGCCACCAGCAGAGAGCTGGGACTAGCGGGAAACGAGCAGTACTTC	CATSRELGLAGNEQYF
TRBV5-4	TRBJ1-2	-	few	TGTGCCAGCAGCTTGGACAACTATGGCTACACCTTC	CASSLDNYGYTF
TRBV5-5	TRBJ1-3	-	-	TGTGCCAGCAGCCGAGGACATAACCCTGGAAACACCATATATTTT	CASSRGHNPGNTIYF
TRBV13	TRBJ2-1	TRBD2	once	TGTGCCAGCAGCTTGGGCGGGACTATTCTCTCCTACAATGAGCAGTTCTTC	CASSLGGTILSYNEQFF
TRBV6-5	TRBJ1-5	-	-	TGTGCCAGCAGCTACAGTAGCAATCAGCCCCAGCATTTT	CASSYSSNQPQHF
TRBV6-5	TRBJ1-1	-	-	TGTGCCAGCAGGGCCCAGGGGACCCGGGGGGCTTTCTTT	CASRAQGTRGAFF
TRBV10-3	TRBJ2-7	TRBD1	once	TGTGCCATCAGAGAACCGGGACAGGGGGGGTACGAGCAGTACTTC	CAIREPGQGGYEQYF
TRBV5-1	TRBJ1-2	TRBD1	-	TGCGCCAGCAGCTTGGCGGGACAGGGTAACTATGGCTACACCTTC	CASSLAGQGNYGYTF